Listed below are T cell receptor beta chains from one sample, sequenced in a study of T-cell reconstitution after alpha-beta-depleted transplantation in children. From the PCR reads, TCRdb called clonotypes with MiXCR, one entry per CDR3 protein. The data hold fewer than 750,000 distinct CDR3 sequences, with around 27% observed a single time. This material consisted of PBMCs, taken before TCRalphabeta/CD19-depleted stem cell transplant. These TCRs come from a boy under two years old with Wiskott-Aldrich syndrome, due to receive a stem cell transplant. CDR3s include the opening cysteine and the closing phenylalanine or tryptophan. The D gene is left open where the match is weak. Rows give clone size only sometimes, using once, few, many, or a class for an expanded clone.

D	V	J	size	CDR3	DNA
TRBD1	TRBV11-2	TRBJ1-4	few	CASSFAGGVEKLFF	TGTGCCAGCAGCTTTGCAGGGGGGGTAGAAAAACTGTTTTTT
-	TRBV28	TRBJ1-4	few	CASSLSLRGRDTNEKLFF	TGTGCCAGCAGTTTATCCCTCCGCGGGAGAGATACTAATGAAAAACTGTTTTTT
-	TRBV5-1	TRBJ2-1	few	CASSLRPQYNEQFF	TGCGCCAGCAGCTTGAGGCCCCAATACAATGAGCAGTTCTTC
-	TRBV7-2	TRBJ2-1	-	CASSLEGISYNEQFF	TGTGCCAGCAGCTTGGAGGGAATCTCCTACAATGAGCAGTTCTTC
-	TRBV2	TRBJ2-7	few	CASSGYSPYEQYF	TGTGCCAGCAGCGGGTACAGTCCCTACGAGCAGTACTTC
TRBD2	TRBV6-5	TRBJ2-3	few	CASSYPAGYTDTQYF	TGTGCCAGCAGTTACCCAGCGGGGTACACAGATACGCAGTATTTT
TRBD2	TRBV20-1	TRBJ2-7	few	CSASVLAGYYEQYF	TGCAGTGCTAGCGTACTAGCGGGGTACTACGAGCAGTACTTC
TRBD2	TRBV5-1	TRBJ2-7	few	CASSLRIVPGLATEQYF	TGCGCCAGCAGCTTGAGGATAGTACCCGGACTAGCGACCGAGCAGTACTTC
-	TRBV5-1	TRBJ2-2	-	CASSSGTYTGELFF	TGCGCCAGCAGCTCCGGGACCTACACCGGGGAGCTGTTTTTT
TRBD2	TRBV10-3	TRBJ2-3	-	CAIRNLAGDGDTQYF	TGTGCCATCAGGAATCTAGCGGGAGACGGAGATACGCAGTATTTT
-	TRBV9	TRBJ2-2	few	CASSVAGRTGELFF	TGTGCCAGCAGCGTAGCGGGGCGCACCGGGGAGCTGTTTTTT
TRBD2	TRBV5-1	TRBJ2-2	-	CASSTRTSGGPGELFF	TGCGCCAGCAGCACCCGGACTAGCGGGGGGCCCGGGGAGCTGTTTTTT
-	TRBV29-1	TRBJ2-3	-	CSVESGFPDTQYF	TGCAGCGTTGAATCAGGGTTTCCAGATACGCAGTATTTT
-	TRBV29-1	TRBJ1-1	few	CSVNRVLNTEAFF	TGCAGCGTGAACAGGGTGTTAAACACTGAAGCTTTCTTT
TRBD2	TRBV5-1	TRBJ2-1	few	CASSSLAGQTNEQFF	TGCGCCAGCAGCTCCCTAGCGGGGCAAACTAATGAGCAGTTCTTC
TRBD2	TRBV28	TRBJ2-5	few	CASSLDLKASGRRETQYF	TGTGCCAGCAGTTTAGATTTAAAGGCTAGCGGTCGTCGCGAGACCCAGTACTTC
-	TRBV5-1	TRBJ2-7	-	CASSLRTAEFSYEQYF	TGCGCCAGCAGCTTGAGAACCGCAGAATTCTCCTACGAGCAGTACTTC
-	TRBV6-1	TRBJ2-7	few	CASSPDKVPYEQYF	TGTGCCAGCAGTCCGGATAAGGTGCCCTACGAGCAGTACTTC
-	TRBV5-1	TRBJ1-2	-	CASSLAFVGRTNYGYTF	TGCGCCAGCAGCTTGGCGTTCGTGGGGAGGACTAACTATGGCTACACCTTC
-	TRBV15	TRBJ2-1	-	CATSSGDRDYNEQFF	TGTGCCACCAGCAGTGGAGACAGAGACTACAATGAGCAGTTCTTC
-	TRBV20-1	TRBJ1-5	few	CSAYSRVGAQPQHF	TGCAGTGCTTACTCCAGGGTCGGGGCTCAGCCCCAGCATTTT
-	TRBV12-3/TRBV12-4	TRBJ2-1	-	CASSRLVGPNYYNEQFF	TGTGCCAGCAGCCGACTAGTGGGGCCCAACTACTACAATGAGCAGTTCTTC
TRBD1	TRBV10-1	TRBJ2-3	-	CASSARDRGQNTQYF	TGCGCCAGCAGCGCCCGGGACAGGGGACAAAATACGCAGTATTTT
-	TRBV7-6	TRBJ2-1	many	CASSLGRGEQFF	TGTGCCAGCAGCTTAGGTCGAGGAGAGCAGTTCTTC
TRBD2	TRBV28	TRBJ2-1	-	CASSQREWYNEQFF	TGTGCCAGCAGTCAGCGGGAGTGGTACAATGAGCAGTTCTTC
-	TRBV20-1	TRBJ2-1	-	CSTPWTKNNEQFF	TGCAGTACTCCATGGACTAAAAACAATGAGCAGTTCTTC
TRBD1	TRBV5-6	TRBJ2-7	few	CASSIDRDYEQYF	TGTGCCAGCAGCATTGACAGGGACTACGAGCAGTACTTC
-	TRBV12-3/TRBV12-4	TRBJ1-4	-	CASREGASAGKLFF	TGTGCCAGCAGGGAAGGGGCCTCCGCGGGGAAACTGTTTTTT
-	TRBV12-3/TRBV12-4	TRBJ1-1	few	CASSLITGTNTEAFF	TGTGCCAGCAGTTTAATAACAGGGACGAACACTGAAGCTTTCTTT
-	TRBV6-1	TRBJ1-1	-	CASSRDRSNTEAFF	TGTGCCAGCAGCCGAGACAGATCGAACACTGAAGCTTTCTTT
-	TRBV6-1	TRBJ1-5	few	CASSEVGGYVQHF	TGTGCCAGCAGTGAAGTGGGAGGCTACGTCCAGCATTTT